Detailed here is one TCR beta chain. No antigen is known for it. CD45RO/CCR7/CD25/CD127/CD95/CD27 staining was used to isolate CD4+ naive, central memory, regulatory and stem cell-like memory cells by sorting. V lost 5 bases to trimming and J lost 7 bases; unmatched junction nucleotides: 0. The length of the CDR3 is 11 residues. In germline, CDR1 is MNHEY, CDR2 SVGAGI. The source of the sample is a study of beta chain features in type 1 diabetes. The wider study: Patients shared similar age, gender and cell yields with healthy donors. Findings and limits, study-wide: A pattern of fewer insertions and more deletions at VDJ junctions was seen in type 1 diabetes patients. Within each of all four CD4+ subsets, Type 1 diabetes patients had TCRB CDR3s that were moderately but significantly shorter.

The whole isolated RNA underwent reverse transcription, so sequencing captured expressed TCRB transcripts. Clones were sequenced by immunoSEQ multiplex PCR, and TCRdb holds only the in-frame ones, with some missing. The repertoire consists of around 250,000 clones, with 11% to 15% occurring once and the leading ten covering 0.019%. The receptor's source is a man aged 25 to 40 with type 1 diabetes. The chain joins TRBV6-5 to TRBJ1-2; TRBD1 aligns across 8 bases. The sample consisted of naive CD4+ T cells from blood. The CDR3 sequence: CASSGQGGYTF. CDR3 bases: TGTGCCAGCAGTGGACAGGGTGGCTACACCTTC.